The 9 T cell receptor beta chains in this list originate from one sample, sequenced in a study of identical twins. From the 5' RACE reads, TCRdb called clonotypes with MiXCR, one entry per CDR3 protein. The data contain around 690,000 distinct CDR3 sequences, about 20% of them seen just once; the ten biggest clones take up roughly 4%. Separately, the same data were catalogued under a study of T cells expressing NK-cell markers.

The sequenced material came from PBMCs. The receptor source for this set is a woman aged 18 to 35 in good health.

CDR3 nucleotides: TGTGCCACATACGGGACAGGGAACATCAGTTACACCTTC. Its protein product is CATYGTGNISYTF. The chain joins TRBV10-3 to TRBJ1-2; TRBD1 matches 9 bases. From germline, CDR1 is ENHRY and CDR2 SYGVKD. The ends lost 10 bases at V and 11 bases at J; junction bases unmatched: 14. CDR3 length equals 13 residues.

The V gene is TRBV10-2, the J gene TRBJ2-5; the D gene is possibly TRBD2 (5 bases). The ends were cut back, 10 bases at V and 2 bases at J, with 14 bases in the middle. CDR1 WSHSY and CDR2 SAAADI come from the germline V gene. CDR3 length equals 13 residues. The CDR3 protein is CATRGNTQETQYF. The DNA for the CDR3 is TGCGCCACCCGAGGGAATACACAAGAGACCCAGTACTTC.

The chain is built from TRBV11-2 and TRBJ1-1; TRBD1 might be the D (6 bases). V was cut by 4 bases and J by 6 bases, with 9 bases left in between. The CDR3 has 12 amino acids. Germline V gene sequence: CDR1 SGHAT, CDR2 FQNNGV. The CDR3: CASSWGLAEAFF. CDR3 coding DNA: TGTGCCAGCAGCTGGGGGCTGGCTGAAGCTTTCTTT.

This clonotype came up a few times. The rearrangement joins TRBV15 to TRBJ2-7; unclear D gene. V lost 1 base and J lost 6, with 16 bases in between. This CDR3 contains 15 residues. Germline values: CDR1 LNHNV, CDR2 YYDKDF (reference sequence). The CDR3 protein is CATSRALGYLSEQYF. As DNA, the CDR3 is TGTGCCACCAGCAGAGCCCTCGGGTACTTGAGCGAGCAGTACTTC.

This clonotype was observed many times. CDR3 amino acids: CAISESGTRNEKLFF. The CDR3 DNA is TGTGCCATCAGTGAGTCCGGGACACGAAATGAAAAACTGTTTTTT. V gene TRBV10-3 combines with J gene TRBJ1-4, with D perhaps TRBD1 (6 bases). Germline CDR1 and CDR2: ENHRY and SYGVKD. The germline V and J ends were trimmed by 0 bases and 5 bases, with 10 bases remaining between them. The CDR3 consists of 15 residues.

This clonotype was detected a few times. The chain recombines TRBV7-8 with TRBJ2-7; tentative D call: TRBD2 (5 bases). V lost 0 bases, J lost 7 bases, and 13 bases lay in between. Germline lookup yields CDR1 SGHVS and CDR2 FQNEAQ. The CDR3 contains 14 residues. The CDR3 DNA reads as TGTGCCAGCAGCTTAGCTCAGTTGAGGGCGGAGCAGTACTTC. Amino acid sequence: CASSLAQLRAEQYF.

The chain employs TRBV6-1 and TRBJ2-1; 9 bases are shared with TRBD1. V shed 8 bases and J 0 bases; nucleotides not matched to a gene: 17. CDR3 length: 19 residues. Germline-derived CDR1 and CDR2 are MNHNS and SASEGT. The DNA for the CDR3 is TGTGCCAGCTCCGGGGACAGGGCACCCGCGATCAGCTCCTACAATGAGCAGTTCTTC. This codes for CASSGDRAPAISSYNEQFF.

This clonotype was observed a few times. The rearrangement links TRBV5-1 to TRBJ2-1; 9 nucleotides match TRBD2. This CDR3 contains 15 residues. V lost 1 base, J lost 5 bases, and 4 bases stayed unmatched. Germline V lookup: CDR1 SGHRS, CDR2 YFSETQ. In nucleotides, the CDR3 is TGCGCCAGCAGCTTGTCGGCGGGAGGGCACAATGAGCAGTTCTTC. Translation gives CASSLSAGGHNEQFF.

V and J are TRBV5-1 and TRBJ2-4; 7 positions agree with TRBD1. The J segment lost 6 bases and the V segment lost 2 bases, leaving 8 bases of the junction unmatched. Per germline, CDR1 SGHRS and CDR2 YFSETQ. The CDR3 has 15 amino acids. The CDR3 is CASSFGTAGLNIQYF. CDR3 DNA sequence: TGCGCCAGCAGCTTTGGGACAGCAGGTCTAAACATTCAGTACTTC.